This T cell receptor beta chain is drawn from a study of blood T cell repertoires in COVID-19. Study information: PBMCs, B-cell-depleted T cells, or T cells provided the cDNA or gDNA that made up the material.

Original methodology: Quantification of nucleated cells was approximated via reference gene primer amplification. Only in-frame clones appear in the TCRdb table, and some are missing; sequencing was by immunoSEQ multiplex PCR. V, J and clone size derive from that table, while D and trimming were established from the DNA sequence. The sample lists over 90,000 clones, more than 70% occurring once. Losses at the gene ends were 0 bases for V and 9 bases for J; bases not matched to a gene: 7. Germline V gene lookup returns CDR1 SGDLS and CDR2 YYNGEE. This CDR3 region has 17 residues. The TCR sequence derives from a woman aged 55 to 70 in a cohort sampled during active or convalescent COVID-19. The specimen sequenced was peripheral blood. The chain uses TRBV9 and TRBJ2-1; 15 nucleotides agree with TRBD2. The CDR3 is CASSVERGTSGRSEQFF. The CDR3 DNA reads TGTGCCAGCAGCGTAGAGAGGGGGACTAGCGGGAGGAGTGAGCAGTTCTTC.